This entry lists 19 T cell receptor beta chains sequenced from one sample in a study of blood T cell repertoires in COVID-19. The table came from immunoSEQ multiplex PCR; TCRdb's copy has only in-frame clones and leaves some out. The sample includes under 150,000 clones, around nine tenths of them seen just once. The material sequenced was peripheral blood. Every receptor here comes from a woman in her thirties or forties with acute or convalescent COVID-19.

The rearrangement links TRBV6-5 to TRBJ2-3; 10 nucleotides agree with TRBD1. The CDR3 sequence is 15 residues long. Germline V gene data show CDR1 as MNHEY and CDR2 as SVGAGI. Trimming at V came to 2 bases and at J to 4 bases, leaving 3 bases not matched to a gene. This CDR3 is CASSYMTGGSDTQYF. The CDR3 DNA reads as TGTGCCAGCAGTTACATGACAGGGGGCTCAGATACGCAGTATTTT.

The rearrangement joins TRBV3-1 (or the pseudogene TRBV3-2) to TRBJ2-5; 11 bases align to TRBD2. The CDR3 extends over 14 amino acids. Trimming cost V 7 bases and J 4 bases; bases outside gene matches: 5. The germline gives CDR1 LGHDT, CDR2 YNNKEL (reference sequence). The CDR3 is CASTNLAGGETQYF. For the CDR3, the DNA is TGTGCCAGCACCAACCTAGCGGGAGGAGAGACCCAGTACTTC.

J is TRBJ1-1 and V is TRBV6-5; D perhaps matches TRBD1 (5 bases). V shed 2 bases and J shed 5 bases, with 18 bases lying between them. The CDR3 has 16 residues. Germline lookup yields CDR1 MNHEY and CDR2 SVGAGI. The CDR3, as DNA: TGTGCCAGCAGTTACAGGTCCATTGGGTCAGGGACTGAAGCTTTCTTT. As protein: CASSYRSIGSGTEAFF.

The chain joins TRBV30 to TRBJ2-3, with D hard to call. The V end was cut by 2 bases, the J end by 6 bases, with 6 bases between. Germline loops: CDR1 GTSNPN, CDR2 SVGIG (reference sequence). The CDR3 has 11 residues. In nucleotides, the CDR3 is TGTGCCTGGAGTTTTCCTGATACGCAGTATTTT. Residues: CAWSFPDTQYF. Using reference TRBV30 and TRBJ2-3 for the parts outside the CDR3, the full variable domain is SQTIHQWPATLVQPVGSPLSLECTVEGTSNPNLYWYRQAAGRGLQLLFYSVGIGQISSEVPQNLSASRPQDRQFILSSKKLLLSDSGFYLCAWSFPDTQYFGPGTRLTVL.

The chain has TRBV3-1 (or the pseudogene TRBV3-2) and TRBJ1-1; possible D gene TRBD1, 5 bases. Germline values: CDR1 LGHDT, CDR2 YNNKEL (reference sequence). The CDR3 consists of 15 residues. The V end was cut by 1 base, the J end by 4 bases, with 13 bases between. The CDR3 region is CASSQVDPGPTEAFF. The DNA for the CDR3 is TGTGCCAGCAGCCAAGTGGACCCAGGGCCCACTGAAGCTTTCTTT.

This sequence joins TRBV7-6 and TRBJ2-1, with D possibly being TRBD1 (5 bases). The ends were cut back, 3 bases at V and 6 bases at J, with 6 bases in the middle. CDR1 and CDR2 (germline): SGHVS, FNYEAQ. The CDR3 length is 12 residues. CDR3 amino acids: CASSFDSNEQFF. CDR3 nucleotides: TGTGCCAGCAGCTTCGACAGCAATGAGCAGTTCTTC.

The rearrangement joins TRBV6-6 to TRBJ1-2; 9 nucleotides align to TRBD1. The germline V gene has CDR1 MNHNY and CDR2 SVGAGI (reference sequence). V was clipped by 8 bases and J by 6 bases; unmatched bases: 10. The CDR3 is made up of 14 amino acids. In DNA form, the CDR3 reads TGTGCCAGCTATTTGGGGACAGGGATTCATGGCTACACCTTC. Its translation is CASYLGTGIHGYTF.

CDR3 region: CASSIQGSNYGYTF. For the CDR3, the DNA is TGTGCCAGTAGTATACAGGGTTCTAACTATGGCTACACCTTC. The chain recombines TRBV19 with TRBJ1-2, with D perhaps matching TRBD1 (5 bases). V lost 2 bases and J lost 0, with 7 bases in between. CDR1 is LNHDA and CDR2 is SQIVND in the germline V gene (reference sequence). The CDR3 consists of 14 residues.

The chain is built from TRBV19 and TRBJ2-2; TRBD2 matches at 12 bases. CDR3 length: 16 residues. Germline V gives CDR1 LNHDA, CDR2 SQIVND (reference sequence). V shed 7 bases, J shed 5 bases, and the junction held 8 bases outside the gene matches. The CDR3 reads CASIALAGGLTGELFF. CDR3 nucleotides: TGTGCCAGTATCGCCCTAGCGGGGGGGCTTACCGGGGAGCTGTTTTTT.

V is TRBV5-1 and J is TRBJ1-5, with TRBD1 identical over 9 bases. Losses at the gene ends were 5 bases for V and 2 bases for J; bases not matched to a gene: 11. In germline, CDR1 is SGHRS, CDR2 YFSETQ. The CDR3 is 17 amino acids. CDR3 sequence (DNA): TGCGCCAGCAGTCCCTCCCCCGGGACAGGGCGCAATCAGCCCCAGCATTTT. Translating gives CASSPSPGTGRNQPQHF.

The chain recombines TRBV18 with TRBJ2-5, with 10 bases aligning to TRBD2. In germline, CDR1 is KGHSH, CDR2 LQKENI. The CDR3 loop spans 14 amino acids. Losses at the gene ends were 3 bases for V and 5 bases for J; bases not matched to a gene: 3. Here the CDR3 DNA reads TGTGCCAGCTCACCTACTAGCGGGAAGGAGACCCAGTACTTC. This sequence encodes CASSPTSGKETQYF.

J is TRBJ1-5 and V is TRBV19; TRBD1 matches at 8 bases. Germline lookup yields CDR1 LNHDA and CDR2 SQIVND (reference sequence). The CDR3 is 15 residues long. Trimming cost V 3 bases and J 4 bases; bases outside gene matches: 5. As DNA, the CDR3 is TGTGCCAGTAGTATTAATGGGGACAGGAATCAGCCCCAGCATTTT. Protein product: CASSINGDRNQPQHF.

The V gene is TRBV6-5, the J gene TRBJ1-1; TRBD1 might be the D (5 bases). The CDR3 is made up of 15 amino acids. Germline-derived CDR1 and CDR2 are MNHEY and SVGAGI. V lost 1 base and J lost 1, with 10 bases in between. CDR3 bases: TGTGCCAGCAGTTACTTCCAGGGTGGGAACACTGAAGCTTTCTTT. This translates into CASSYFQGGNTEAFF.

The chain combines TRBV7-6 with TRBJ2-2; D not resolved. CDR1 and CDR2 (germline): SGHVS, FNYEAQ. The CDR3 extends over 15 amino acids. Trimming took 7 bases from V and 4 from J, leaving 16 bases between them. The CDR3 protein is CASIESLGLTGELFF. As DNA, the CDR3 is TGTGCCAGCATTGAGAGCCTAGGTCTCACCGGGGAGCTGTTTTTT.

This chain uses TRBV28 with TRBJ1-5; 8 bases fit TRBD1. The germline CDR1 and CDR2 sequences are MDHEN and SYDVKM. J lost 6 bases, V lost 10 bases, and 14 bases had no gene match. The CDR3 is 15 amino acids. The CDR3 loop is CATTLMTGEGQPQHF. The CDR3 nucleotides are TGTGCCACCACCCTAATGACAGGGGAGGGTCAGCCCCAGCATTTT.

The V and J genes are TRBV6-5 and TRBJ2-1; the match to TRBD2 covers 7 bases. With 2 bases clipped from V and 8 bases from J, the junction kept 3 bases outside the gene matches. The germline gives CDR1 MNHEY, CDR2 SVGAGI. This CDR3 comprises 13 residues. The DNA for the CDR3 is TGTGCCAGCAGTTACCTGACTAGCTATGAGCAGTTCTTC. Protein sequence: CASSYLTSYEQFF.

The chain employs TRBV19 and TRBJ1-5; D may be TRBD1 (5 bases). CDR3 length equals 14 residues. V was shortened by 6 bases and J by 4 bases, with 13 bases between the two germline ends. Germline assignment: CDR1 LNHDA and CDR2 SQIVND (reference sequence). CDR3: CASRWGQKNQPQHF. For the CDR3, the DNA is TGTGCCAGTAGATGGGGCCAGAAAAATCAGCCCCAGCATTTT.

V usage is TRBV9 and J usage is TRBJ1-1, with 11 bases aligning to TRBD1. The CDR3 has 14 amino acids. Trimming removed 4 bases from V and 5 bases from J; junction bases left unmatched: 4. Germline V lookup: CDR1 SGDLS, CDR2 YYNGEE. The CDR3 DNA is TGTGCCAGCAGCCACGGGACAGGGGGTACTGAAGCTTTCTTT. Amino acids: CASSHGTGGTEAFF.

The chain carries TRBV6-5 and TRBJ1-1; possible D gene TRBD1, 5 bases. The germline V and J ends were trimmed by 7 bases and 6 bases, with 9 bases remaining between them. The germline gives CDR1 MNHEY, CDR2 SVGAGI. This CDR3 is built from 11 residues. In nucleotides, the CDR3 is TGTGCCAGCAAACGGGGGGCTGAAGCTTTCTTT. Its protein product is CASKRGAEAFF.